Described below is a single T cell receptor beta chain sequence and its context. What it binds is unknown. CDR1 is MNHNS, CDR2 SASEGT, per germline. The CDR3 covers 17 residues. Trimming cost V 3 bases and J 2 bases; bases outside gene matches: 11. The data are from a study of cytomegalovirus exposure and HLA in healthy donors. Clones were sequenced by immunoSEQ multiplex PCR, and TCRdb holds only the in-frame ones, with some missing. There are 55,000 to 70,000 clones in the sample; roughly 91% occur only once, and over 2% lies in the top ten. General study points: Rarity held for most TCR sequences, but there were some public TCRs that occurred in many donors.

Sequenced: PBMCs. The sequence came from a woman aged 25 to 45 in good health and CMV-seronegative. J is TRBJ2-3 and V is TRBV6-1; 7 nucleotides match TRBD2. The CDR3 nucleotides read TGTGCCAGCAGTGACCGGATAGCGGGCATTGTCACAGATACGCAGTATTTT. Translating it yields CASSDRIAGIVTDTQYF.